This T cell receptor (beta chain) was sequenced for a study of Graves' ophthalmopathy and Graves' hyperthyroidism. Findings and caveats of the study: As the model predicted ophthalmopathy progression, it achieved a sensitivity of 65% to 71% and a specificity of approximately 72%. A majority of expanded thyroid clonotypes exceeding 0.001 frequency were likewise present in blood.

This clonotype showed up many times. Its antigen is not identified. Transcripts of RNA were the source for amplifying TCR beta CDR3 regions. HTBI-primed RT-PCR formed the first round, and a multiplex PCR formed the second. Each CDR3 protein gets one entry after TCRdb re-called the multiplex PCR reads with MiXCR. Counted here are about 480,000 distinct CDR3 sequences, approximately 15% occurring once; the ten biggest clones make up 8% to 10%. Exclusion covered patients with other autoimmune diseases or uncontrolled infections (as well as pregnancy or lactation). Serum thyroxine and TRAb, along with clinical symptoms, thyroid ultrasound and orbital computed tomography, were what diagnosis relied on. V was cut by 8 bases and J by 7 bases, with 14 bases left in between. Looked up from germline, CDR1 is MNHNS and CDR2 is SASEGT. The CDR3 contains 12 residues.

The receptor was derived from a woman in her twenties or thirties with Graves' ophthalmopathy. The J gene is TRBJ1-2, the V gene TRBV6-1, with D perhaps TRBD1 (5 bases). Sequenced input: blood. The CDR3 loop reads CASGGGVGGYTF. The CDR3 nucleotides are TGTGCCAGCGGGGGGGGTGTTGGTGGCTACACCTTC.